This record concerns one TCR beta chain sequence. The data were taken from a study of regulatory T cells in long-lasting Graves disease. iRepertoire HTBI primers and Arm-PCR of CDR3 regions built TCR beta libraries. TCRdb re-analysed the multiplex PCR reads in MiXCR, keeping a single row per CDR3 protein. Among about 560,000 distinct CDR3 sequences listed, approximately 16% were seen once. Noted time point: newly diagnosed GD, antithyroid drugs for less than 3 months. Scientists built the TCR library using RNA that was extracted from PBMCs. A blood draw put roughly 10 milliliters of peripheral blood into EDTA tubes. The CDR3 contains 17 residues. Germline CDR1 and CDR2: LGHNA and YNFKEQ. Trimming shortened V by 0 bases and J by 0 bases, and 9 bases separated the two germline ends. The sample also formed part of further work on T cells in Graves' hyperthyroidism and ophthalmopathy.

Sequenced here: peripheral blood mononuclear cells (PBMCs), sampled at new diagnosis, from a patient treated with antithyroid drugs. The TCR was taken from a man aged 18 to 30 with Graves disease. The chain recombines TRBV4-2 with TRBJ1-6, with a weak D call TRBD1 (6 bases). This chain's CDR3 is CASSQEQDSSYNSPLHF. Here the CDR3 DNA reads TGTGCCAGCAGCCAAGAGCAGGACAGCTCCTATAATTCACCCCTCCACTTT.